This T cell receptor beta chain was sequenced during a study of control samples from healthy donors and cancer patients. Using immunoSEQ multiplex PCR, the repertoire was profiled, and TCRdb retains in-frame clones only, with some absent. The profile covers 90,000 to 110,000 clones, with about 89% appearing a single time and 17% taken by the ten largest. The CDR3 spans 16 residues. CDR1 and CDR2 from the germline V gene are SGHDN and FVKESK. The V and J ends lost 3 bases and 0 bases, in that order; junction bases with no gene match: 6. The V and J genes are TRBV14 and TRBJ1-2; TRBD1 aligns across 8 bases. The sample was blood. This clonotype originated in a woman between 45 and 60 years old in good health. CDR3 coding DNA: TGTGCCAGCAGCCAGAGACAGGGGTCCCCTAACTATGGCTACACCTTC. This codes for CASSQRQGSPNYGYTF.